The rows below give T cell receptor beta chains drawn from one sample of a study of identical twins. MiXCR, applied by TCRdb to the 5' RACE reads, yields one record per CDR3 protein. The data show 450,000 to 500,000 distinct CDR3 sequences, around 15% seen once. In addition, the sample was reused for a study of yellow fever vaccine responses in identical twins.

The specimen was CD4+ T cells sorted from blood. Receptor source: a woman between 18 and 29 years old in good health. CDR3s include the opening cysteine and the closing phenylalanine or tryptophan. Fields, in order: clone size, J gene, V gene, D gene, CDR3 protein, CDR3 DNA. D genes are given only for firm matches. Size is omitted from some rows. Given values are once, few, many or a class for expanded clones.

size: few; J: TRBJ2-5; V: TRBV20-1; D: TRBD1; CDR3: CSARQQGEETQYF; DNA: TGCAGTGCTAGGCAACAGGGGGAAGAGACCCAGTACTTC
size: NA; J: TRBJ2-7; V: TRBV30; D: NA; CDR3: CAWSVDSMEQYF; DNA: TGTGCCTGGAGTGTTGACTCCATGGAGCAGTACTTC
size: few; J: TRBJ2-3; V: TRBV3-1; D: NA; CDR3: CASSLGTVADTQYF; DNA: TGTGCCAGCAGCCTCGGGACGGTCGCAGATACGCAGTATTTT
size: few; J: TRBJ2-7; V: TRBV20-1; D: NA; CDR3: CSGAVGGRGGEQYF; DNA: TGCAGTGGGGCTGTTGGTGGGCGGGGTGGCGAGCAGTACTTC
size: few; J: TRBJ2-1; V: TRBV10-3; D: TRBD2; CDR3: CAISGRLAGVGNEQFF; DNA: TGTGCCATCAGTGGTAGACTAGCGGGAGTTGGTAATGAGCAGTTCTTC
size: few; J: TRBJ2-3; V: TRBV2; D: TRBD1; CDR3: CAGKDRGLSTDTQYF; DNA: TGTGCCGGGAAGGACAGGGGGCTGAGCACAGATACGCAGTATTTT
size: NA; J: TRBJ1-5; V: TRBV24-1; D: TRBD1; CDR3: CATSDSGTGGGGNQPQHF; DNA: TGTGCCACCAGTGATTCCGGGACAGGGGGGGGAGGCAATCAGCCCCAGCATTTT
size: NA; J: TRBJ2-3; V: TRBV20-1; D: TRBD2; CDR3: CSARGVPGLAATDTQYF; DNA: TGCAGTGCTAGAGGGGTACCGGGACTAGCGGCAACAGATACGCAGTATTTT
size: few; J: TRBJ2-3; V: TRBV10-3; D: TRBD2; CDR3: CAISESPSGVKDTQYF; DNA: TGTGCCATCAGTGAGTCGCCTAGCGGGGTTAAAGATACGCAGTATTTT
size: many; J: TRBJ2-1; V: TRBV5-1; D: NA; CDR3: CASSLGRVAEQFF; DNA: TGCGCCAGCAGCTTGGGGCGGGTAGCCGAGCAGTTCTTC
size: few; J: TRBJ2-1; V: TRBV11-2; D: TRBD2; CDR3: CASSSVRTSGGNNEQFF; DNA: TGTGCCAGCAGCTCCGTGCGCACTAGCGGGGGGAACAATGAGCAGTTCTTC
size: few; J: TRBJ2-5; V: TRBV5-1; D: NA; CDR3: CASRQNLQETQYF; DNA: TGCGCCAGCAGGCAGAATCTACAAGAGACCCAGTACTTC
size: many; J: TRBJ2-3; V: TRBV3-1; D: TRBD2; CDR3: CASSFSGSTDTQYF; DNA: TGTGCCAGCAGCTTTAGCGGGAGCACAGATACGCAGTATTTT
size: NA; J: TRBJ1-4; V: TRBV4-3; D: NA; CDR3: CASSPGTAPTNEKLFF; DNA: TGCGCCAGCAGCCCCGGGACGGCCCCAACTAATGAAAAACTGTTTTTT
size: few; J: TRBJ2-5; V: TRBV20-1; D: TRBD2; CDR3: CSAHIAGLGTQYF; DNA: TGCAGTGCTCATATAGCGGGGCTTGGGACCCAGTACTTC
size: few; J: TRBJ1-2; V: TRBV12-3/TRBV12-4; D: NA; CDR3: CASSDTGFGYTF; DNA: TGTGCCAGCAGTGATACAGGGTTTGGCTACACCTTC
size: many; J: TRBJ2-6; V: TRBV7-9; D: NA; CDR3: CASSLKGSGANVLTF; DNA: TGTGCCAGCAGCTTAAAGGGTTCTGGGGCCAACGTCCTGACTTTC
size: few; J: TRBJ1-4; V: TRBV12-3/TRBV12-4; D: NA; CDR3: CASRQSGTGNEKLFF; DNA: TGTGCCAGCAGGCAATCCGGGACCGGGAATGAAAAACTGTTTTTT
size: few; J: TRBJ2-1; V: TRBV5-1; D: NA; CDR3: CASTTWGASNEQFF; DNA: TGCGCCAGCACCACCTGGGGCGCGAGCAATGAGCAGTTCTTC
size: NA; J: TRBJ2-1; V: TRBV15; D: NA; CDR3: CATSRDGLTLDEQFF; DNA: TGTGCCACCAGCAGAGATGGGCTAACTTTAGATGAGCAGTTCTTC
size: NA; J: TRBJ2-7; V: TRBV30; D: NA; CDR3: CAWSGGRYYEQYF; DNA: TGTGCCTGGTCCGGAGGCCGTTACTACGAGCAGTACTTC
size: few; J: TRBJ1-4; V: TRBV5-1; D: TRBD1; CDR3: CASSIRTGRNEKLFF; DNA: TGCGCCAGCAGCATTCGGACAGGAAGAAATGAAAAACTGTTTTTT
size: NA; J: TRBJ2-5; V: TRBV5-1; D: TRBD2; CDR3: CASSLRLAGAQETQYF; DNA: TGCGCCAGCAGCTTGCGACTAGCGGGGGCCCAAGAGACCCAGTACTTC
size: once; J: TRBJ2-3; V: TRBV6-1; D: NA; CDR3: CASSPEYRTDTQYF; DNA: TGTGCCAGCAGTCCAGAATATCGAACAGATACGCAGTATTTT
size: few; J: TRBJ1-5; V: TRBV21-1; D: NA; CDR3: CASSTPGHNQPQHF; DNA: TGTGCCAGCAGCACCCCGGGACACAATCAGCCCCAGCATTTT
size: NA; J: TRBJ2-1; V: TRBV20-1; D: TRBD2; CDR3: CCGASGNPHPYNEQFF; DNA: TGCTGCGGAGCTAGCGGGAATCCCCACCCCTACAATGAGCAGTTCTTC
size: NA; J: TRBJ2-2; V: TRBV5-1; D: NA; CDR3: CASSHKPGTGELFF; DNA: TGCGCCAGCAGCCACAAACCAGGAACCGGGGAGCTGTTTTTT
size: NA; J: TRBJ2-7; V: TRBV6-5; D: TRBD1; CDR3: CASSYSADRSYEQYF; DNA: TGTGCCAGCAGTTACTCAGCGGACAGGTCCTACGAGCAGTACTTC
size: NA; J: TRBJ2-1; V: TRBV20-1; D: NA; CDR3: CSARPLASSYNEQFF; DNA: TGCAGTGCTAGACCCCTAGCCTCGTCCTACAATGAGCAGTTCTTC
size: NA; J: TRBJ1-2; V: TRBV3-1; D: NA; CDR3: CASNEPGEGYTF; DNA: TGTGCCAGCAATGAACCAGGAGAGGGCTACACCTTC
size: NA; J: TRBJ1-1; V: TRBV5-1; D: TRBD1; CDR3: CASSPNPGQMNTEAFF; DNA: TGCGCCAGCAGCCCTAACCCGGGACAGATGAACACTGAAGCTTTCTTT
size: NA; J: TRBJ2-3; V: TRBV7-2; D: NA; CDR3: CASSHQVAGPSTDTQYF; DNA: TGTGCCAGCAGCCACCAAGTGGCGGGACCTAGCACAGATACGCAGTATTTT
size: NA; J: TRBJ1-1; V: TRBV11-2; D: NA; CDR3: CASSPFLGTEAFF; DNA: TGTGCCAGCAGCCCCTTCCTTGGGACTGAAGCTTTCTTT
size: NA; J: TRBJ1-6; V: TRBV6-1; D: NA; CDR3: CASSPNPNSPLHF; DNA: TGTGCCAGCAGTCCTAACCCCAATTCACCCCTCCACTTT
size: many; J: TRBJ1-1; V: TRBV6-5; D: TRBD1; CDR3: CASSLTTGTLNTEAFF; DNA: TGTGCCAGCAGTTTAACGACAGGGACTCTGAACACTGAAGCTTTCTTT
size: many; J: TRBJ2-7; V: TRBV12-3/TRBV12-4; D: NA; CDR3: CASSLWGAAYEQYF; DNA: TGTGCCAGCAGTTTATGGGGGGCGGCCTACGAGCAGTACTTC
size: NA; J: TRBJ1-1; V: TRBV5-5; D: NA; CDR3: CASSGEGGGNTEAFF; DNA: TGTGCCAGCAGCGGGGAGGGGGGTGGCAACACTGAAGCTTTCTTT
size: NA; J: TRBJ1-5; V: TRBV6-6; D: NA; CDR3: CASRGGEDQPQHF; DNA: TGTGCCAGCCGAGGCGGGGAAGATCAGCCCCAGCATTTT
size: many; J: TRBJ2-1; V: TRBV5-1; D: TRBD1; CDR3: CASSDRQGNNEQFF; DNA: TGCGCCAGCAGCGACCGACAGGGAAACAATGAGCAGTTCTTC
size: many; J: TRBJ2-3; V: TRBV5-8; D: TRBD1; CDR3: CASSLDRATDTQYF; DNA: TGTGCCAGCAGTCTGGACAGGGCCACAGATACGCAGTATTTT
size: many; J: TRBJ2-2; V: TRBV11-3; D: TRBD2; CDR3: CASSSLTSPGELFF; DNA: TGTGCCAGCAGCTCGTTGACTAGCCCCGGGGAGCTGTTTTTT
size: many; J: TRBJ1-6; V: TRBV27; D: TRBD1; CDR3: CASSSSGQGARIANSPLHF; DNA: TGTGCCAGCAGTTCGTCGGGACAGGGGGCTCGAATAGCAAATTCACCCCTCCACTTT
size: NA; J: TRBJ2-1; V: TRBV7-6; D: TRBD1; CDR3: CASSLRSRDRTNNEQFF; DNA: TGTGCCAGCAGCTTGAGGTCTCGGGACAGAACTAACAATGAGCAGTTCTTC
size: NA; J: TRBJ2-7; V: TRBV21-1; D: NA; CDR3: CASSRTSGRVPYEQYF; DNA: TGTGCCAGCAGCAGAACTAGCGGGAGAGTTCCATACGAGCAGTACTTC
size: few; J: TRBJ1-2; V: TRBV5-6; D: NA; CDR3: CASSLEQNYGYTF; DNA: TGTGCCAGCAGCTTGGAACAGAACTATGGCTACACCTTC
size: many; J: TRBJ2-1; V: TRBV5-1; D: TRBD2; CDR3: CASSSGLAGAYNEQFF; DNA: TGCGCCAGCAGCTCCGGACTAGCGGGGGCCTACAATGAGCAGTTCTTC
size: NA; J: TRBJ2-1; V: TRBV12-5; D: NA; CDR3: CASGLVLGGQYNEQFF; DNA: TGTGCTAGTGGTTTGGTCCTCGGGGGGCAGTACAATGAGCAGTTCTTC
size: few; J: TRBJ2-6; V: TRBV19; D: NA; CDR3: CASTPGASNSGANVLTF; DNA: TGTGCCAGTACCCCCGGGGCTAGCAACTCTGGGGCCAACGTCCTGACTTTC
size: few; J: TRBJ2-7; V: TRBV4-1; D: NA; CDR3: CASSQDSHKDTYSYEQYF; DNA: TGCGCCAGCAGCCAAGATTCCCACAAGGACACCTACTCCTACGAGCAGTACTTC
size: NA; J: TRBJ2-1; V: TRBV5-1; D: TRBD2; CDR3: CASYNLAGGTDHEQFF; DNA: TGCGCCAGCTACAATTTAGCGGGGGGCACCGACCATGAGCAGTTCTTC
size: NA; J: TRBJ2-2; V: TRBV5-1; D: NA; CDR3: CASEPHNTGELFF; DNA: TGCGCCAGCGAGCCGCATAACACCGGGGAGCTGTTTTTT
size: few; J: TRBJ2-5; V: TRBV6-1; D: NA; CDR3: CASSSRLRDGQETQYF; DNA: TGTGCCAGCAGCTCCCGCCTCCGGGACGGCCAAGAGACCCAGTACTTC
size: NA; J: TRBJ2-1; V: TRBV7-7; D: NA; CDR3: CASSPRLEHNEQFF; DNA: TGTGCTAGCAGCCCGCGACTAGAACACAATGAGCAGTTCTTC
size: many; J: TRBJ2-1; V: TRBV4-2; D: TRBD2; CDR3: CASSQYPGLAYNEQFF; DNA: TGTGCCAGCAGCCAATACCCGGGACTAGCGTACAATGAGCAGTTCTTC